This T cell receptor (beta chain) was retrieved from a study of blood T cell repertoires in COVID-19 (dated by TCRdb to the early 2020s). Turning to the overall study: Samples covering the acute and convalescent phases of COVID-19 were provided by collaborators in the United States, Italy and Spain. The prospective study material was composed of cDNA or gDNA derived from T cells, B-cell-depleted T cells, or PBMCs. The dataset comprised deeply sampled blood TCRbeta repertoires from subjects exposed to, actively infected with, or recovered from COVID-19. The repertoires were released in a freely available public database intended as a resource for research on the immune response to SARS-CoV-2. Samples were obtained from the ongoing ImmuneRACE study (first 160 participants) and from 1,254 subjects provided by 6 global collaborators. Sample metadata almost always included a de-identified subject ID, COVID-19 status, age in years and sex. Where HLA class I and class II types were available, the types were taken from metadata supplied by the sample provider, not from assay-based typing. Summary of the overall study and its limitations: How much clinical and demographic metadata was included differed by source and by participant, and the metadata was provided uncurated.

The germline V end is reduced by 1 base and the J end by 5 bases; junction bases left unmatched: 4. The germline V gene sets CDR1 to MNHEY and CDR2 to SVGEGT. Spanning cysteine to phenylalanine, the CDR3 consists of 14 amino acids. Of the read, only the CDR3 DNA is kept; its 42 bases are in frame from base 1. At one collaborating source in Seattle, patients were enrolled during active infection and were followed longitudinally through the course of disease. Collaborating institutions collected whole blood in K2EDTA tubes following their own protocols. Collaborator samples were shipped for TCRbeta analysis as frozen whole blood, isolated PBMCs, or DNA extracted from either sample type. TCRbeta CDR3 regions were amplified from genomic DNA by means of the immunoSEQ Assay, a bias-controlled multiplex PCR. Concerning the study's data processing: The number of nucleated cells in each sample was estimated from the amplification of reference gene primers within the assay. To quantify the absolute abundance of each unique TCRbeta CDR3 rearrangement, sequence reads were collapsed and filtered. For each sample, productive Simpson clonality was calculated as the square root of Simpson's diversity index over productive rearrangements. TCRdb provides this immuneACCESS table in a form limited to in-frame rearrangements. Some clones are lacking; in checked studies, under half of them reflect an unresolved V gene, and why the rest are absent is not known. For V, J and clone size, that table is used; D and trimming come from the DNA. The sample table contains approximately 230,000 clones; only one count was recorded for approximately 88% of them. Roughly 6% of the sample comes from the top ten.

As to this clone: The specificity of this receptor is unknown. No base qualities exist here, and no much larger clone lies one base off it.

This TCR was sampled from a woman aged 25-40 years with COVID-19, enrolled during active disease. Sequencing was carried out using peripheral blood. Recombination linked TRBV6-2 or TRBV6-3 to TRBJ2-5, and TRBD2 matches 7 of the central bases. The CDR3: CASSYWAGEETQYF. The nucleotides read TGTGCCAGCAGTTACTGGGCGGGGGAGGAGACCCAGTACTTC.